This T cell receptor beta chain was recovered during a study of naive CD8 T cells in extremely preterm neonates. Across the study: Abstract and methods disagree on adult ages: 25-50 versus 20-50 years. The study's findings and limits: Preterm samples differed in productive template counts; sample size was small. iChao1 richness was lowest in preterm neonates, significantly versus all ages.

On this clone: Its antigen is not known.

This CDR3 spans 15 amino acids. Per germline, CDR1 LGHNA and CDR2 YSLEER. V dropped 0 bases and J dropped 7; count of bases not matched to a gene: 5. The assay was immunoSEQ multiplex PCR, and TCRdb's table has in-frame clones only and misses some. The sample comprises about 5,200 clones, about 97% of which are singletons, and around 0.71% rests with the top ten. This sequence joins TRBV4-3 and TRBJ2-2; 7 bases fit TRBD2. This clonotype was sampled from a human donor in good health. The sample was naive CD8+ T cells from blood. CDR3 amino acids: CASSQDGGMDGELFF. CDR3 nucleotide sequence: TGCGCCAGCAGCCAAGACGGGGGGATGGACGGGGAGCTGTTTTTT.